The 16 T cell receptor beta chains reported below all come from one sample, sequenced in a study of graft-versus-host responses after intestinal transplantation (dated by TCRdb to the early 2020s). Preparation of the library involved the immunoSEQ multiplex PCR assay. The source is immuneACCESS, and TCRdb retained only in-frame sequences with V and J called. Part of the clones is not carried over; for the studies checked, unresolved V genes explain less than half of this, and the remainder is unexplained. This sample lists roughly 8,700 clones; around a third were detected once. The ten largest make up about 2.1% of the sample. The sample's time point, from its label and the paper: cells obtained before transplantation from donor or recipient. Mixed lymphocyte reactions plated approximately 200,000 CFSE-labeled pre-transplant responders with approximately 200,000 irradiated violet-dye-labeled stimulators and were cultured for around six days.

Sequenced material: alloreactive CD8+ T cells from a mixed lymphocyte reaction culture, taken before intestinal transplant. Taken with the paper, the label for cell subset or site translates to: CFSE-low proliferating T cells sorted from approximately six-day pre-transplant mixed lymphocyte reaction (GvH or HvG direction). These TCRs come from a human patient who received an intestinal transplant.

The chain links TRBV19 to TRBJ2-7, with 11 bases lining up with TRBD1. The V gene end was trimmed by 4 bases and the J gene end by 3 bases; junction bases not matched to a gene: 2. CDR1 and CDR2 (germline): LNHDA, SQIVND (reference sequence). The CDR3 is 14 amino acids. The CDR3 nucleotides are TGTGCCAGTAGTAGCGGGACAGGGGGCTACGAGCAGTACTTC. It encodes CASSSGTGGYEQYF.

V usage is TRBV19 and J usage is TRBJ2-7; 13 nucleotides match TRBD2. The CDR3 runs to 14 residues. V shed 5 bases and J 4 bases; nucleotides not matched to a gene: 2. CDR1 is LNHDA, CDR2 SQIVND, per germline (reference sequence). The CDR3 coding sequence is TGTGCCAGTAGTCCGGGACTAGCGGGATACGAGCAGTACTTC. Protein sequence: CASSPGLAGYEQYF.

This clone showed up just a few times. The CDR3 DNA reads as TGTGCCAGCAGTTACTCGGGCTCACCCCTCCACTTT. The encoded protein is CASSYSGSPLHF. This rearrangement joins TRBV6-6 to TRBJ1-6, with D unresolved. CDR3 length: 12 amino acids. Trimming pared 0 bases from V and 10 bases from J, leaving 4 bases between. CDR1 is MNHNY, CDR2 SVGAGI, per germline (reference sequence).

This clone showed up just a few times. The chain joins TRBV19 to TRBJ2-5; 9 nucleotides agree with TRBD2. The J call is doubtful: the DNA matches TRBJ2-7 better. This CDR3 spans 13 amino acids. Germline CDR1 is LNHDA and CDR2 is SQIVND (reference sequence). The CDR3 protein is CASSAGGSYEQYF. CDR3 DNA sequence: TGTGCCAGTAGCGCGGGGGGGAGTTACGAGCAGTACTTC.

The sample holds a few counts of this clone. The CDR3 DNA reads TGTGCCAGCAGCGCCGGGGGGGCGGGTTTTCGAGAGACCCAGTACTTC. Translating it yields CASSAGGAGFRETQYF. This chain links TRBV9 with TRBJ2-5; 8 bases agree with TRBD2. With V trimmed by 3 bases and J by 4 bases, 11 bases remained unmatched. Germline CDR1 is SGDLS and CDR2 is YYNGEE. The CDR3 loop spans 16 amino acids.

This chain links TRBV19 with TRBJ2-5, with D perhaps TRBD2 (6 bases). The CDR3 contains 14 residues. CDR1 is LNHDA, CDR2 SQIVND, per germline (reference sequence). V gave up 3 bases and J gave up 5 bases, with 13 bases separating them. The CDR3 spells CASSMAAGSETQYF. The CDR3, as DNA: TGTGCCAGTAGTATGGCGGCGGGGTCGGAGACCCAGTACTTC.

The chain joins TRBV9 to TRBJ1-2, with 9 bases identical to TRBD1. The CDR3 extends over 16 amino acids. V shed 2 bases, J shed 5 bases, and the junction held 10 bases outside the gene matches. Per germline, CDR1 SGDLS and CDR2 YYNGEE. CDR3 DNA sequence: TGTGCCAGCAGCGTGTCTTACTCCGGGACAGGGTATGGCTACACCTTC. Translation gives CASSVSYSGTGYGYTF.

This clone appeared a few times. The V call is TRBV13, the J call TRBJ2-5, with D unclear. V was shortened by 1 base and J by 5 bases, with 11 bases between the two germline ends. The CDR3 runs 14 residues. Per germline, CDR1 PRHDT and CDR2 FYEKMQ (reference sequence). This CDR3 reads CASSLVGPGETQYF. CDR3 DNA: TGTGCCAGCAGCTTAGTTGGGCCTGGGGAGACCCAGTACTTC.

This chain uses TRBV10-1 with TRBJ2-3; unclear D gene. The CDR3 has 14 residues. Trimming stripped 0 bases from V and 4 bases from J, with 8 bases between. The germline V gene has CDR1 WNHNN and CDR2 SYGVQD (reference sequence). CDR3 loop: CASSESLDPDTQYF. CDR3 DNA sequence: TGCGCCAGCAGTGAGTCCCTAGACCCAGATACGCAGTATTTT.

This chain joins TRBV11-3 and TRBJ2-5, with TRBD2 as a possible D gene (7 bases). Per germline, CDR1 SGHNT and CDR2 YENEEA. V lost 3 bases to trimming and J lost 4 bases, with 12 bases between them. CDR3 size: 14 residues. The CDR3 bases are TGTGCCAGCAGCTTCGGGGGGCTCTCAGAGACCCAGTACTTC. This gives the protein CASSFGGLSETQYF.

The chain is built from TRBV7-9 and TRBJ2-1; 8 bases align to TRBD1. The V segment lost 1 base and the J segment 3 bases; nucleotides outside the gene matches: 5. The CDR3 sequence is 16 residues long. CDR1 is SEHNR and CDR2 is FQNEAQ in the germline V gene (reference sequence). The CDR3 region has the DNA TGTGCCAGCAGCTTAGAGCAGGGGGCTATCTACAATGAGCAGTTCTTC. Encoded protein: CASSLEQGAIYNEQFF. Filled out from reference TRBV7-9 and TRBJ2-1, the complete variable domain reads DTGVSQNPRHKITKRGQNVTFRCDPISEHNRLYWYRQTLGQGPEFLTYFQNEAQLEKSRLLSDRFSAERPKGSFSTLEIQRTEQGDSAMYLCASSLEQGAIYNEQFFGPGTRLTVL.

The chain combines TRBV30 with TRBJ2-7, with D unresolved. This CDR3 comprises 13 residues. The V gene's germline CDR1 is GTSNPN and CDR2 SVGIG (reference sequence). Trimming left V 0 bases short and J 1 base short, with 7 bases between. The CDR3, as DNA: TGTGCCTGGAGTGTCATGAGGTCCTACGAGCAGTACTTC. It encodes CAWSVMRSYEQYF.

In this sample, this clone is medium-sized. The chain is built from TRBV4-1 and TRBJ2-5, with no clear D. Between the trimmed V and J ends, which lost 4 bases and 3 bases, there was a span of 9 bases. The CDR3 length is 13 residues. CDR1 and CDR2 (germline): MGHRA, YSYEKL. CDR3 in DNA: TGCGCCAGCAGCCCCGGGTTAGAAGAGACCCAGTACTTC. This encodes CASSPGLEETQYF.

This clone is labeled medium-sized. J is TRBJ1-5 and V is TRBV27; D is ambiguous. V was trimmed by 3 bases and J by 7 bases, leaving 7 bases between them. This CDR3 contains 12 residues. CDR1 MNHEY and CDR2 SMNVEV come from the germline V gene (reference sequence). The CDR3 reads CASSFTGQPQHF. The CDR3 nucleotides are TGTGCCAGCAGTTTTACGGGGCAGCCCCAGCATTTT.

The rearrangement links TRBV2 to TRBJ2-7, with 12 nucleotides matching TRBD2. Germline V CDR1 and CDR2: SNHLY, FYNNEI. The CDR3 is 16 residues long. The V gene end was trimmed by 6 bases and the J gene end by 0 bases; junction bases not matched to a gene: 6. The CDR3 DNA is TGTGCCAGCAGGGGACCGGGACTAGCGGGCTCCTACGAGCAGTACTTC. It yields the protein CASRGPGLAGSYEQYF.

The chain combines TRBV30 with TRBJ1-5, with D hard to call. V lost 3 bases and J 1 base, leaving 7 bases between the germline ends. Germline CDR1 GTSNPN, CDR2 SVGIG (reference sequence). The CDR3 extends over 13 amino acids. Here the CDR3 DNA reads TGTGCCTGGAGAGGACTGAGCAATCAGCCCCAGCATTTT. Its protein is CAWRGLSNQPQHF.